The sample holds a few counts of the clone carrying this T cell receptor (beta chain). Its antigen is as yet unknown. At the DNA level, this CDR3 is encoded by other sequences in the same sample as well. The repertoire was sequenced with immunoSEQ multiplex PCR; TCRdb's copy has only in-frame clones and lacks some. Of about 590,000 clones in the sample, nearly 97% were seen once. Naive-designated CD8 cells lacked CD45RO, were positively enriched for CCR7, and omitted terminally differentiated effector memory CD45RA+ cells. The data derive from a study of shared clonotypes between healthy human individuals. The CDR3 is made up of 13 amino acids. Germline CDR1 and CDR2: SGDLS and YYNGEE. Trimming took off 0 bases at V and 3 bases at J, with 3 bases between the two ends. Whole-study findings and limits: Memory subsets had estimated richness that was generally smaller than that of naive subsets.

The V call is TRBV9, the J call TRBJ2-2; D is ambiguous. The origin of this receptor is a young woman in good health. The specimen was naive CD8+ T cells sorted from blood. Written as DNA, the CDR3 is TGTGCCAGCAGCGTAGTTGACACCGGGGAGCTGTTTTTT. This sequence encodes CASSVVDTGELFF.